These 17 T cell receptor beta chains were all obtained from the same sample, sequenced in a study of cytomegalovirus exposure and HLA in healthy donors. A multiplex PCR was run with 60 Vbeta primers and 13 Jbeta primers. Sequencing used immunoSEQ multiplex PCR; TCRdb keeps in-frame clones, though not all of them. The data contain 140,000 or so clones, over 80% of them singletons. Sample: PBMCs. Receptors originate from a woman in her 30s in good health and CMV-seronegative.

In its sample, this clone was seen once. The chain recombines TRBV9 with TRBJ2-2; 8 positions agree with TRBD1. The CDR3 runs to 14 residues. Looked up from germline, CDR1 is SGDLS and CDR2 is YYNGEE. V lost 3 bases, J lost 4 bases, and 2 bases stayed unmatched. The CDR3 here is CASSGDRSTGELFF. CDR3 coding DNA: TGTGCCAGCAGCGGGGACAGGTCCACCGGGGAGCTGTTTTTT.

This clone was seen more than once but under ten times. The chain joins TRBV5-1 to TRBJ1-1, with TRBD1 as a possible D gene (6 bases). The CDR3 is made up of 14 amino acids. Germline V gene sequence: CDR1 SGHRS, CDR2 YFSETQ. Trimming pared 0 bases from V and 1 base from J, leaving 7 bases between. The CDR3, as DNA: TGCGCCAGCAGCTTGGCGGACAGGAACACTGAAGCTTTCTTT. Its protein is CASSLADRNTEAFF.

J is TRBJ1-2 and V is TRBV4-3, with D possibly being TRBD1 (5 bases). The V end was cut by 5 bases, the J end by 4 bases, with 11 bases between. CDR1 and CDR2 (germline): LGHNA, YSLEER. The CDR3 has 13 residues. The CDR3 reads CASSTLGAYGYTF. The CDR3 nucleotides read TGCGCCAGCAGCACTCTTGGGGCCTATGGCTACACCTTC.

This chain uses TRBV2 with TRBJ1-5, with D hard to call. V dropped 6 bases and J dropped 3 bases, with 6 bases sitting between them. The CDR3 loop spans 12 amino acids. CDR1 SNHLY and CDR2 FYNNEI come from the germline V gene. In DNA, the CDR3 is TGTGCCAGCAGGCAGGACAATCAGCCCCAGCATTTT. As protein: CASRQDNQPQHF.

This clone was found once. This rearrangement joins TRBV23-1 to TRBJ2-5; 9 bases map to TRBD2. TRBV23-1 falls under the ORF class, with uncertain function. The CDR3 has 16 residues. The trim removed 11 bases at V and 1 base at J, leaving 14 bases unmatched. In DNA, the CDR3 is TGCGCCTCTACCCCGGTGCCAGCGGGGGGCCAAGAGACCCAGTACTTC. Amino acid sequence: CASTPVPAGGQETQYF.

The J gene is TRBJ2-6, the V gene TRBV19, with TRBD1 matching over 8 bases. Germline V gives CDR1 LNHDA, CDR2 SQIVND (reference sequence). Trimming took 3 bases from V and 0 from J; bases not matched to a gene: 7. The CDR3 runs 18 residues. The DNA of the CDR3 is TGTGCCAGTAGTATCGGGACAGGCGGCAGCTCTGGGGCCAACGTCCTGACTTTC. This gives the protein CASSIGTGGSSGANVLTF.

This chain uses TRBV6-1 with TRBJ2-5; TRBD2 might be the D (5 bases). The last part of the DNA fits TRBJ2-7 better; the J call may be wrong. The germline CDR1 and CDR2 sequences are MNHNS and SASEGT. This CDR3 has 12 residues. The CDR3 DNA follows: TGTGCCAGCAGTGAGAGGAGGTACGAGCAGTACTTC. Its protein is CASSERRYEQYF.

CDR3 loop: CASSEGGRQAYEQYF. The DNA for the CDR3 is TGTGCCAGTTCTGAGGGGGGGCGACAAGCCTACGAGCAGTACTTC. V is TRBV19 and J is TRBJ2-7; D is perhaps TRBD2 (7 bases). Germline CDR1 is LNHDA and CDR2 is SQIVND (reference sequence). Trimming stripped 8 bases from V and 2 bases from J, with 19 bases between. The CDR3 covers 15 residues.

This chain joins TRBV2 and TRBJ1-6; D is possibly TRBD1 (6 bases). The V and J ends lost 6 bases and 8 bases respectively, with 8 bases between them. Looked up from germline, CDR1 is SNHLY and CDR2 is FYNNEI. The CDR3 covers 12 residues. DNA of the CDR3: TGTGCCAGCAGAACAGGGTATTCACCCCTCCACTTT. Translating it yields CASRTGYSPLHF.

This clone occurred once. The chain combines TRBV9 with TRBJ2-3, with 8 positions matching TRBD1. The V gene end was trimmed by 0 bases and the J gene end by 7 bases; junction bases not matched to a gene: 10. There are 16 residues in the CDR3. Germline V gene lookup returns CDR1 SGDLS and CDR2 YYNGEE. CDR3 coding DNA: TGTGCCAGCAGCGTAGGGGGTCAGGGGGCTTGGTATACGCAGTATTTT. Its translation: CASSVGGQGAWYTQYF.

This chain uses TRBV7-9 with TRBJ2-1, with 9 bases matching TRBD1. V lost 5 bases to trimming and J lost 6 bases; unmatched junction nucleotides: 11. This CDR3 region has 16 residues. The germline V gene encodes CDR1 SEHNR and CDR2 FQNEAQ (reference sequence). CDR3 DNA: TGTGCCAGCAGCCCTAGGGGGACAGGGTGGGGCAATGAGCAGTTCTTC. This gives the protein CASSPRGTGWGNEQFF.

This clone was found once. The rearrangement links TRBV6-5 to TRBJ2-5, with TRBD2 matching over 7 bases. Germline values: CDR1 MNHEY, CDR2 SVGAGI. The junction had 6 bases not matched to a gene; V was cut back by 0 bases and J by 8 bases. This CDR3 region has 14 residues. The CDR3 spells CASSYSSGGGTQYF. CDR3 bases: TGTGCCAGCAGTTACTCATCGGGAGGAGGTACCCAGTACTTC.

The chain has TRBV9 and TRBJ2-5; the match to TRBD2 covers 12 bases. V dropped 0 bases and J dropped 4; count of bases not matched to a gene: 7. The CDR3 spans 17 residues. Germline-derived CDR1 and CDR2 are SGDLS and YYNGEE. The CDR3 DNA is TGTGCCAGCAGCGTAGGGCTAGCGGGGGGGCTTCCAGAGACCCAGTACTTC. Translated: CASSVGLAGGLPETQYF.

V is TRBV6-1 and J is TRBJ2-2; tentative D call: TRBD1 (6 bases). Germline loops: CDR1 MNHNS, CDR2 SASEGT. This CDR3 comprises 17 residues. V lost 3 bases and J lost 6, with 20 bases in between. As DNA, the CDR3 is TGTGCCAGCAGTGATATCGTGGGACAAAAACCATCCGGGGAGCTGTTTTTT. This gives the protein CASSDIVGQKPSGELFF.

Comment on this clone: The junction does not match germline at one end; this may be a read error. This specimen includes other DNA sequences encoding the same CDR3. The rearrangement uses TRBV9 and TRBJ1-3; D might be TRBD1 (6 bases). The CDR3 has 17 amino acids. The germline gives CDR1 SGDLS, CDR2 YYNGEE. The chain's CDR3 is CASSVATDSTSGNTIYF. The CDR3, as DNA: TGTGCTAGCAGCGTAGCCACGGACAGTACCTCTGGAAACACCATATATTTT. The full variable domain, in which reference TRBV9 and TRBJ1-3 provide the parts outside the CDR3, is DSGVTQTPKHLITATGQRVTLRCSPRSGDLSVYWYQQSLDQGLQFLIQYYNGEERAKGNILERFSAQQFPDLHSELNLSSLELGDSALYFCASSVATDSTSGNTIYFGEGSWLTVV.

The V gene is TRBV25-1, the J gene TRBJ1-2; 7 bases match TRBD1. The V segment lost 2 bases and the J segment 8 bases; nucleotides outside the gene matches: 8. Looked up from germline, CDR1 is MGHDK and CDR2 is SYGVNS. The CDR3 loop spans 14 amino acids. The CDR3 here is CASSEKGTDTGYTF. The CDR3 bases are TGTGCCAGCAGTGAAAAGGGGACAGATACAGGCTACACCTTC.

The chain uses TRBV2 and TRBJ2-1, with 7 bases matching TRBD2. CDR3 length: 14 residues. Trimming cost V 11 bases and J 1 base; bases outside gene matches: 8. In germline, CDR1 is SNHLY, CDR2 FYNNEI. CDR3 in DNA: TGTGCCGTCGGACGCGGGGGTTCCTACAATGAGCAGTTCTTC. This encodes CAVGRGGSYNEQFF.